This is a list of T cell receptor beta chains from one sample in a study of T-cell reconstitution after alpha-beta-depleted transplantation in children. TCRdb redid the calling of the PCR reads with MiXCR, one entry per CDR3 protein. This table has approximately 590,000 distinct CDR3 sequences, over 9.5% appearing once. Sequences were derived from PBMCs from the stem cell graft donor, sampled from the stem cell graft. The receptors come from a human donor who donated a stem cell graft to a child with acute myeloid leukemia. CDR3s include the opening cysteine and the closing phenylalanine or tryptophan. D genes are given only for firm matches. Expanded clones are given a class, and other clones once, few, many or no size at all.

clone size | J gene | D gene | V gene | CDR3 protein | CDR3 DNA
NA | TRBJ2-3 | NA | TRBV27 | CASSFDRTDSSTDTQYF | TGTGCCAGCAGTTTTGATAGGACAGACTCTAGCACAGATACGCAGTATTTT
few | TRBJ2-7 | TRBD1 | TRBV7-9 | CASSLRQGTMEQYF | TGTGCCAGCAGCCTCAGACAGGGGACAATGGAGCAGTACTTC
NA | TRBJ2-7 | NA | TRBV28 | CASSLSGIYEQYF | TGTGCCAGCAGTTTGTCCGGGATCTACGAGCAGTACTTC
few | TRBJ1-2 | NA | TRBV29-1 | CSVEGLMAKGGYTF | TGCAGCGTTGAAGGGCTCATGGCAAAGGGCGGCTACACCTTC
NA | TRBJ1-5 | TRBD1 | TRBV5-1 | CASSLGDSRNQPQHF | TGCGCCAGCAGCTTGGGGGACAGCCGCAATCAGCCCCAGCATTTT
few | TRBJ2-7 | NA | TRBV6-5 | CASSYRRSRTIYEQYF | TGTGCCAGCAGTTACCGTCGCTCTCGGACCATTTACGAGCAGTACTTC
NA | TRBJ2-3 | NA | TRBV5-1 | CASSPRTKATDTQYF | TGCGCCAGCAGCCCCCGGACAAAGGCCACAGATACGCAGTATTTT
many | TRBJ2-1 | NA | TRBV20-1 | CSASPSVLTQFF | TGCAGTGCTAGCCCCTCCGTACTGACGCAGTTCTTC
few | TRBJ1-4 | NA | TRBV29-1 | CSVVWAANEKLFF | TGCAGCGTTGTCTGGGCAGCTAATGAAAAACTGTTTTTT
NA | TRBJ1-6 | NA | TRBV12-3/TRBV12-4 | CASSFPKSGSSYNSPLHF | TGTGCCAGCAGTTTCCCTAAAAGTGGGAGCTCCTATAATTCACCCCTCCACTTT
NA | TRBJ2-5 | NA | TRBV19 | CASSITARQAQETQYF | TGTGCCAGTAGTATAACGGCGCGACAGGCCCAAGAGACCCAGTACTTC
NA | TRBJ2-7 | NA | TRBV5-1 | CASSFRTLENEQYF | TGCGCCAGCAGCTTCCGGACTCTAGAAAACGAGCAGTACTTC
few | TRBJ2-3 | TRBD1 | TRBV20-1 | CSARQGAAADTQYF | TGCAGTGCTAGACAGGGGGCGGCGGCAGATACGCAGTATTTT
many | TRBJ2-7 | NA | TRBV29-1 | CSVGQGGEQYF | TGCAGCGTTGGGCAGGGGGGCGAGCAGTACTTC
NA | TRBJ2-1 | TRBD1 | TRBV9 | CASSGWTGDPYNEQFF | TGTGCCAGCAGCGGTTGGACAGGGGACCCCTACAATGAGCAGTTCTTC
many | TRBJ2-1 | NA | TRBV5-1 | CASSLDGFPYNEQFF | TGCGCCAGCAGCTTGGATGGATTCCCCTACAATGAGCAGTTCTTC
many | TRBJ1-1 | TRBD1 | TRBV12-3/TRBV12-4 | CASSTRTGGFFGAEAFF | TGTGCCAGCAGTACTAGGACAGGGGGTTTTTTCGGTGCTGAAGCTTTCTTT
few | TRBJ2-7 | NA | TRBV21-1 | CARGDRSTVQDEQYF | TGTGCCAGAGGGGACAGGTCTACGGTTCAGGACGAGCAGTACTTC
NA | TRBJ2-7 | NA | TRBV10-3 | CAISEFGGEQYF | TGTGCCATCAGTGAGTTCGGAGGCGAGCAGTACTTC
NA | TRBJ2-7 | NA | TRBV5-1 | CASSPRDADSPEQYF | TGCGCCAGCAGCCCCCGGGACGCCGACTCACCCGAGCAGTACTTC
many | TRBJ2-5 | NA | TRBV18 | CASSPISKEETQYF | TGTGCCAGCTCACCAATATCCAAAGAAGAGACCCAGTACTTC